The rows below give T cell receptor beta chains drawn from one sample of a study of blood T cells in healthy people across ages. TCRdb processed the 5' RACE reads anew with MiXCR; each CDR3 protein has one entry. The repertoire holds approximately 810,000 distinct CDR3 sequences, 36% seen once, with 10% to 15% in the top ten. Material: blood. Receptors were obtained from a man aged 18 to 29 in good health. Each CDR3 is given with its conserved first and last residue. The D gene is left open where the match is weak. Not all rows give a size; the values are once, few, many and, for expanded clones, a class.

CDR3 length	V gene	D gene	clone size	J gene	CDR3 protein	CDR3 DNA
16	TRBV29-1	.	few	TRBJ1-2	CSVEVAVPPANYGYTF	TGCAGCGTTGAAGTAGCGGTGCCACCAGCTAACTATGGCTACACCTTC
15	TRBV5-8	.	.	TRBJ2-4	CASAQVWQGQNIQYF	TGTGCCAGCGCCCAAGTCTGGCAGGGGCAAAACATTCAGTACTTC
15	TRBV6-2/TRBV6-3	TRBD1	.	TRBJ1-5	CASSYSWTGEQPQHF	TGTGCCAGCAGTTACTCCTGGACAGGGGAACAGCCCCAGCATTTT
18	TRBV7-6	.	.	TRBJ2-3	CASSLLVRRQWGTDTQYF	TGTGCCAGCAGCTTGCTGGTTCGGCGACAGTGGGGCACAGATACGCAGTATTTT
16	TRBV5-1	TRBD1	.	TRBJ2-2	CASSSQTGVGTGELFF	TGCGCCAGCAGCTCTCAGACAGGGGTCGGGACCGGGGAGCTGTTTTTT
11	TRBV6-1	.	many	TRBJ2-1	CASSEPSLGFF	TGTGCCAGCAGTGAACCCAGCCTTGGGTTCTTC
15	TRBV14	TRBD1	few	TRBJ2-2	CASSPLTGGAGELFF	TGTGCCAGCAGCCCCCTGACAGGGGGAGCCGGGGAGCTGTTTTTT
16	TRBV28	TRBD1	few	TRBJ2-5	CASSLLGTGVKETQYF	TGTGCCAGCAGTTTGTTAGGGACAGGGGTTAAAGAGACCCAGTACTTC
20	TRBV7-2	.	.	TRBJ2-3	CASSLARRAGADFITDTQYF	TGTGCCAGCAGCTTAGCGAGGCGTGCGGGGGCCGACTTCATCACAGATACGCAGTATTTT
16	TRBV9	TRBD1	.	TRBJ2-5	CASSFLGQGQQNEQYF	TGTGCCAGCAGCTTCTTGGGACAGGGTCAACAGAATGAGCAGTACTTC
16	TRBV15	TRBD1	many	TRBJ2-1	CATSRKGDRVYNEQFF	TGTGCCACCAGCAGGAAAGGGGACAGGGTGTACAATGAGCAGTTCTTC
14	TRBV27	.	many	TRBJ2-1	CASTGPQGWNEQFF	TGTGCCAGCACCGGACCTCAGGGGTGGAATGAGCAGTTCTTC
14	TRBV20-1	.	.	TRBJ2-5	CSARDVQGRGTQYF	TGCAGTGCTAGAGATGTACAAGGGCGAGGGACCCAGTACTTC
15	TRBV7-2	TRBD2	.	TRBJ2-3	CASRRTSAISDTQYF	TGTGCCAGCAGGAGAACTAGCGCAATTTCAGATACGCAGTATTTT
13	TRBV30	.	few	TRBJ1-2	CAWSLQGNYGYTF	TGTGCCTGGAGTCTACAGGGAAACTATGGCTACACCTTC
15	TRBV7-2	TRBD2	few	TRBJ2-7	CASSRGLDFTYEQYF	TGTGCCAGCAGCCGCGGACTAGACTTCACCTACGAGCAGTACTTC
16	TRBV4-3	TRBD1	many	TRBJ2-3	CASSQEGTGRPDTQYF	TGCGCCAGCAGCCAAGAAGGGACAGGGCGTCCAGATACGCAGTATTTT
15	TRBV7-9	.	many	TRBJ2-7	CASSLDGGMADEQYF	TGTGCCAGCAGCTTAGATGGAGGTATGGCCGACGAGCAGTACTTC
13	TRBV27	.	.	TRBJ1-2	CASSPQGFGGYTF	TGTGCCAGCAGTCCGCAGGGGTTCGGTGGCTACACCTTC
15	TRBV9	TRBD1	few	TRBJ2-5	CASSETGGKKETQYF	TGTGCCAGCAGCGAAACAGGGGGGAAAAAAGAGACCCAGTACTTC
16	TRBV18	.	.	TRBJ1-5	CASSLNRDSDNQPQHF	TGTGCCAGCTCACTTAACAGGGATTCTGACAATCAGCCCCAGCATTTT
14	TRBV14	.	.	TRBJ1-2	CASSAGWGRYGYTF	TGTGCCAGCAGCGCGGGATGGGGCCGATATGGCTACACCTTC